This note documents a single T cell receptor (beta chain) sequence. It lacks a known antigen. Per-nucleotide qualities are absent, and no much larger clonotype sits a single base away. This entry belongs to a study of cytomegalovirus exposure and HLA in healthy donors listed by TCRdb under 2017. Study-level background: According to an earlier analysis of several hundred of the donors, some 180 million T cells yielded 100 million or so unique TCR beta sequences and approximately 300 Gb of sequence data. A handful of DR-DQ haplotypes were treated as single units for association and clustering because of strong linkage in the cohort. The T cell repertoires of under 700 subjects were profiled by immunosequencing and related to cytomegalovirus serostatus. The study aimed to test whether cataloging public T cell receptors could reveal signatures of past pathogen exposure. Among about 390 genotyped donors of the cohort, an average of approximately 250,000 unique TCR beta nucleotide sequences were sequenced per donor, around 20% of them non-productive. Genome-wide SNP genotypes for about 60% of the roughly 700 donors were used in a later genetic analysis, which treated that subset as a discovery cohort. To study patterns of TCR occurrence, a later analysis re-analyzed previously published TCR beta repertoires from 550 to 800 donors and added high-resolution HLA genotyping. Rather than using new phenotypic data, the later analysis identified candidate immune exposures from TCR beta sequences and from how often those sequences occurred across donors. All discovery cohort repertoires had been generated on a single sequencing platform. An earlier analysis of nearly 600 of the donors applied high-throughput TCR beta sequencing to assess whether each TCR beta V gene segment acted as functional or pseudogenic. Typing coverage differed by locus: A, B, C, DRB1 and DQB1 were typed in roughly 629-630 donors, DQA1 in around 500, DPA1 in approximately 600, and DPB1 in 450 to 480. The genetic ancestry cluster associated with self-reported Caucasian donors included roughly 84% of the roughly 400 genotyped donors. Donor age, sex, ethnicity and CMV serostatus were compiled alongside the repertoire data. Both class I and class II loci were covered by HLA typing, at four-digit resolution. To predict cytomegalovirus infection status, the study brought together high-throughput TCR immunosequencing, statistical association of individual TCRs with disease status, and machine learning. Approximately 300 gigabases of sequencing data and 70 million to 95 million unique TCR sequences made up an early release that covered around 640 HLA-typed donors. Along with the approximately 670-subject first cohort, a separate validation cohort of over a hundred different subjects was used.

Receptor libraries were prepared by the immunoSEQ multiplex PCR assay. A mixture of 60 forward primers for TCR Vbeta segments and 13 reverse primers for TCR Jbeta segments was used in the multiplex PCR. A multiplex PCR assay on genomic DNA amplified the CDR3 region of rearranged TCR beta genes. The Illumina HiSeq System was used to sequence the amplified TCR beta libraries as 87-base-pair reads. In the authors' own workflow: A later analysis tallied about 77 million unique TCR beta chains across the 640 or so repertoires, and approximately 12 million of those chains were shared by two or more donors. To remove PCR and sequencing errors, raw reads were error-corrected and collapsed into unique sequences using a nearest-neighbor algorithm that merged closely related sequences. V, D and J gene segments were assigned by aligning CDR3 sequences to IMGT reference sequences. Each retained sequence needed at least a six-nucleotide match to both a V gene segment and a J gene segment. A rearrangement counted as productive if the CDR3 had no stop codons and remained in frame with V and J, and every other rearrangement counted as non-productive. CDR3 was defined according to IMGT convention as the region running from the second conserved V-encoded cysteine to the conserved J-encoded phenylalanine. The earlier analysis of 587 of the donors excluded sequences that lacked an unambiguous match to a single V gene segment. An earlier analysis of 550 to 650 of the donors classified V segments as functional when productive rearrangements were above 56.7% and as segregating when the standard deviation between donors was above 5%. A statistical classification framework was built to diagnose cytomegalovirus status from the catalog of TCR beta chain sequences. V and J gene assignment, in a later analysis, came from comparing TCR nucleotide sequences with IMGT/GENE-DB human TR gene sequences. A later analysis assigned CDR3 sequences and most-parsimonious VDJ recombination scenarios with the TCRdist pipeline. A later analysis defined each TCR beta chain by its CDR3 amino acid sequence plus V-gene family, and excluded reads lacking a unique V-gene family. In a later analysis, 450 to 600 highly shared, low-generation-probability nucleotide sequences were removed to address suspected cross-contamination and a sequencing artifact. In a later analysis, a clonal expansion index was calculated for each public chain from normalized within-repertoire ranks of inferred template counts. Generation probabilities in a later analysis came from a VDJ recombination model fitted to out-of-frame rearrangements, and those results were checked against IGoR. A later analysis scored TCR-TCR, TCR-HLA and TCR-CMV co-occurrence with hypergeometric tests, applying a repertoire-size bias correction to TCR pairs. False discovery rates were estimated in a later analysis by permuting HLA or CMV assignments 20 times. In a later analysis, co-occurring TCRs were grouped with DBSCAN, and TCRdist sequence similarity was added when clustering was performed within HLA-allele-positive subsets. Co-occurrence clustering excluded repertoires with fewer than 30,000 or more than 120,000 public chains, plus five with anomalous nucleotide sharing. TCRdb retrieved this table from immuneACCESS and kept in-frame rearrangements only. Not all clones are present; in checked studies, unresolved V genes account for under half, and no reason is known for the remainder. V and J calls and clone size are copied from that table; D and trimming were computed from the DNA. In all, the sample holds 45,000 to 60,000 clones, and 60% to 85% of those were seen once. The biggest ten clones account for more than 6.5% of the sample.

The full study reports these points: A further reported finding was that TCR beta sequences accurately predicted the HLA-A and HLA-B alleles for most subjects in the first cohort. Strong co-occurrence of HLA alleles, especially DR and DQ, made assigning TCR associations to individual alleles difficult. It was suggested by the authors that the approach could potentially be generalized to other disease states and immunological phenotypes. Because counts were too low, more than 15 rarely observed V segments, including chromosome 9 orphons, were excluded from the earlier analysis of 500 to 700 of the donors. CMV serostatus was the only immune exposure information available for the cohort. The cohort was sequenced for TCR beta chains only, and without alpha or paired-chain data the features that could be detected were limited. Broadly in line with IMGT annotations, most TCR beta V segments showed up in productive rearrangements about 90% or about 30% of the time in an earlier analysis of several hundred of the donors. The 87-base-pair reads could not distinguish some IMGT-functional V segments, including TRBV6-2 and TRBV6-3, so those segments were excluded. While some public TCRs were present in many individuals, most TCR sequences turned up only very rarely across donors. A later analysis found that most CMV-associated TCR beta chains appeared HLA-restricted, with HLA associations seemingly driven largely by CMV exposure. Sequencing depth was assumed to be roughly uniform across donors in the presence/absence analyses, though that assumption may not hold. Correlated functional status among segregating V segments might be attributable to linkage disequilibrium, but an unknown experimental factor could not be ruled out. In vitro tests confirmed that a few of the cytomegalovirus-associated TCR beta chains recognize cytomegalovirus antigens. The study listed over 150 TCR beta chains as associated with cytomegalovirus. According to a later genetic analysis, donors in an Asian-associated ancestry cluster had fewer N-insertions in productive TCRs than the approximately 690-donor mean. A later genetic analysis associated a missense DCLRE1C variant with V-gene and J-gene trimming of TCR beta chains, and an independent cohort replicated the association. A cluster of highly shared sequence variants was judged likely to be a technical artifact of the sequencing pipeline. Because some donors lacked HLA typing at each locus, the association tests relied only on the typed subset. Cytomegalovirus status was reported to be diagnosed by the classifier with high specificity and sensitivity in both the original and validation cohorts. A later analysis associated 16,951 TCR beta sequences with specific HLA alleles at a false discovery rate of 0.05. In a later analysis, the rate of TCR association differed among HLA loci, with DRB1 alleles having the most associated TCRs and HLA-C alleles having the fewest. A later analysis reported that several top co-occurrence clusters appeared linked to parvovirus B19, influenza, CMV and Epstein-Barr virus. A later analysis found that HLA-associated TCR beta chains were more clonally expanded and had lower generation probabilities than equally common non-associated chains.

The germline V gene sets CDR1 to SGHDT and CDR2 to YYEEEE. Clipping removes 0 bases from V and 16 bases from J, with 3 as the unmatched junction base count. The CDR3 covers 12 residues, taking in both the cysteine and the phenylalanine. Only CDR3 DNA is held: 36 bases, read in frame from base 1. The cohort was made up of about 670 healthy bone marrow donors. At the time of sampling, all cohort members were nominally healthy, though unrecorded immune exposures were likely present. The donor was CMV seropositive and was included in the group of 270 or so seropositive cohort members. A peripheral blood sample was collected from each donor, and TCR beta sequencing was performed on peripheral blood mononuclear cells. The Qiagen DNeasy Blood Extraction Kit was used to extract genomic DNA from the blood cell samples.

The specimen was PBMCs. The receptor's source is a man younger than 45 in good health and CMV-seropositive. This sequence uses TRBV5-6 and TRBJ2-1; 11 central nucleotides agree with TRBD1. CDR3 region: CASSLGTGGDFF. The nucleotides are TGTGCCAGCAGCTTGGGGACAGGGGGCGACTTCTTC.